These 5 T cell receptor beta chains were sequenced from one sample in a study of CD8+CD57+ T cells in acquired aplastic anemia. TCR beta VDJ and CDR3 profiles were obtained from a genomic DNA template. TCRdb independently ran MiXCR on the reads; one entry per CDR3 protein. The sample comprises around 400,000 distinct CDR3 sequences, approximately 70% of which are singletons, and approximately 3.8% rests with the top ten. Sequencing input: sorted CD4+, CD8+, or CD8+CD57+ T cells (not recorded which) from PBMCs. The receptors originated from a human donor in good health, serving as a control.

This clonotype was counted between two and nine times. The chain links TRBV7-9 to TRBJ1-6, with 9 bases that match TRBD1. The CDR3 runs to 13 residues. With V trimmed by 8 bases and J by 10 bases, 6 bases remained unmatched. Per the germline V gene, CDR1 is SEHNR and CDR2 is FQNEAQ (reference sequence). CDR3: CASSRTGVSPLHF. The CDR3 region has the DNA TGTGCCAGCTCAAGGACAGGGGTCTCACCCCTCCACTTT.

On this clonotype: At one boundary the junction diverges from the germline segment, which might be a read error. The chain recombines TRBV10-2 with TRBJ2-7; a possible D gene is TRBD1 (6 bases). Germline loops: CDR1 WSHSY, CDR2 SAAADI. This CDR3 is built from 14 residues. DNA of the CDR3: TGCGCCAGCAGTGATGGTGCAGGGGCCTACAAGCAGTACTTC. Translating gives CASSDGAGAYKQYF.

J is TRBJ2-2 and V is TRBV12-3 or TRBV12-4; D not resolved. The CDR3 consists of 14 residues. V was pared by 7 bases and J by 0 bases, with 9 bases between. The CDR3 sequence is CASTPWTNTGELFF. Written as DNA, the CDR3 is TGTGCCAGCACTCCATGGACGAACACCGGGGAGCTGTTTTTT.

With regard to this clonotype: Since the CDR3 does not end with the conserved phenylalanine or tryptophan, this likely comes from a read error. The limits of the CDR3 on the DNA are not certain, so only TCRdb's listed CDR3 is given. The rearrangement links TRBV7-8 to TRBJ2-1. The CDR3 spans 13 residues, counting both ends. From germline, CDR1 is SGHVS and CDR2 FQNEAQ. CDR3 region: CASSFGLPQEQHY.

In the case of this clonotype: Given the absence of the conserved phenylalanine or tryptophan at the CDR3 end, a read error is likely. No DNA is shown, since the ends of the CDR3 on it are uncertain; the CDR3 is the one TCRdb lists. The chain uses TRBV24-1 and TRBJ2-5. Germline V lookup: CDR1 KGHDR, CDR2 SFDVKD. The CDR3 contains 11 residues when both ends are counted. The CDR3: CATSTPDSHYV.